The 26 T cell receptor beta chains below all came from one sample that was sequenced in a study of blood T cell repertoires in COVID-19. Here immunoSEQ multiplex PCR was the method, and the copy in TCRdb shows in-frame clones only, minus some. The sample consists of about 150,000 clones, around four fifths of them appearing once. The specimen sequenced was peripheral blood. The receptors were gathered from a man aged 55-75 years who had recovered from COVID-19.

The V gene is TRBV5-1, the J gene TRBJ2-1, with a tentative D call TRBD2 (5 bases). CDR3 length: 13 amino acids. V was pared by 4 bases and J by 9 bases, with 14 bases between. The germline V gene has CDR1 SGHRS and CDR2 YFSETQ. For the CDR3, the DNA is TGCGCCAGCAGCACAAGGACCAGCGGTGAGCAGTTCTTC. This encodes CASSTRTSGEQFF.

The J gene is TRBJ2-7, the V gene TRBV6-5; TRBD1 might be the D (6 bases). The CDR3 extends over 13 amino acids. CDR1 is MNHEY, CDR2 SVGAGI, per germline. V dropped 7 bases and J dropped 5 bases, with 15 bases sitting between them. DNA of the CDR3: TGTGCCAGCACCACCCCGGGACATAACGAGCAGTACTTC. Translation: CASTTPGHNEQYF.

CDR3 DNA sequence: TGTGCCAGCAGCCCAGAGGGGGATAGCAAAGACTACACCTTC. This sequence encodes CASSPEGDSKDYTF. The rearrangement uses TRBV7-3 and TRBJ1-2; tentatively, D is TRBD1 (6 bases). The V and J ends lost 5 bases and 10 bases respectively, with 20 bases between them. The CDR3 totals 14 residues. CDR1 is SGHTA, CDR2 FQGTGA, per germline.

The genes are TRBV5-4 and TRBJ2-2, with D hard to call. The CDR3 spans 15 residues. Deletions cut 0 bases from V and 1 base from J, with 7 bases between. Germline V gene sequence: CDR1 SGHNT, CDR2 YYREEE (reference sequence). This CDR3 reads CASSLVRQNTGELFF. As DNA, the CDR3 is TGTGCCAGCAGCTTGGTGAGGCAGAACACCGGGGAGCTGTTTTTT.

The chain combines TRBV28 with TRBJ1-1, with TRBD1 identical over 8 bases. The CDR3 is 15 amino acids. The junction had 12 bases not matched to a gene; V was cut back by 7 bases and J by 5 bases. Germline V gives CDR1 MDHEN, CDR2 SYDVKM. The CDR3 loop reads CASTPYRTGWTEAFF. DNA for the CDR3: TGTGCCAGCACCCCCTATAGGACAGGGTGGACTGAAGCTTTCTTT.

The rearrangement joins TRBV27 to TRBJ2-1, with 9 bases matching TRBD2. The CDR3 contains 15 residues. V lost 4 bases to trimming and J lost 4 bases; unmatched junction nucleotides: 5. Per the germline V gene, CDR1 is MNHEY and CDR2 is SMNVEV (reference sequence). CDR3 loop: CASSWLAGRYNEQFF. CDR3 in DNA: TGTGCCAGCAGTTGGCTAGCGGGGAGATACAATGAGCAGTTCTTC.

The rearrangement links TRBV19 to TRBJ1-5, with D perhaps matching TRBD1 (5 bases). With 0 bases removed from V and 2 bases from J, the gap between germline ends came to 14 bases. The CDR3 is made up of 17 amino acids. Germline V gene lookup returns CDR1 LNHDA and CDR2 SQIVND (reference sequence). The CDR3 region is CASSIDLSRVGNQPQHF. The CDR3 region has the DNA TGTGCCAGTAGTATAGATCTATCCAGGGTTGGCAATCAGCCCCAGCATTTT.

The chain joins TRBV5-1 to TRBJ2-2; D is unresolved. The V end was cut by 5 bases, the J end by 2 bases, with 13 bases between. Germline CDR1 is SGHRS and CDR2 is YFSETQ. CDR3 length equals 15 residues. CDR3 sequence reads: CASSLGLHNTGELFF. CDR3 in DNA: TGCGCCAGCAGTCTTGGGCTCCATAACACCGGGGAGCTGTTTTTT. Looking up the rest from reference TRBV5-1 and TRBJ2-2 gives the full variable domain: KAGVTQTPRYLIKTRGQQVTLSCSPISGHRSVSWYQQTPGQGLQFLFEYFSETQRNKGNFPGRFSGRQFSNSRSEMNVSTLELGDSALYLCASSLGLHNTGELFFGEGSRLTVL.

In this sample, this clone turned up once. J is TRBJ2-7 and V is TRBV27; tentative D call: TRBD2 (6 bases). CDR1 and CDR2 from the germline V gene are MNHEY and SMNVEV (reference sequence). The V end was cut by 0 bases, the J end by 7 bases, with 22 bases between. This CDR3 has 17 amino acids. DNA of the CDR3: TGTGCCAGCAGTTTATCCACGACTAGTCCGGGTTTGAGGGAGCAGTACTTC. Its protein product is CASSLSTTSPGLREQYF.

The chain couples TRBV27 to TRBJ2-7, with 7 bases matching TRBD1. V shed 5 bases and J 3 bases; nucleotides not matched to a gene: 4. CDR3 length: 13 residues. Germline CDR1 is MNHEY and CDR2 is SMNVEV (reference sequence). The DNA for the CDR3 is TGTGCCAGCAGTCCGAACAGGGGCTACGAGCAGTACTTC. This gives the protein CASSPNRGYEQYF.

The chain couples TRBV19 to TRBJ2-6, with TRBD1 matching 9 bases. CDR3 length equals 18 residues. V gave up 5 bases and J gave up 2 bases; unmatched junction bases: 10. Germline CDR1 is LNHDA and CDR2 is SQIVND (reference sequence). CDR3 bases: TGTGCCAGTAGTGGGACCGACAGGGGGGAGGCTGGGGCCAACGTCCTGACTTTC. This translates into CASSGTDRGEAGANVLTF.

This clone appeared a single time. The chain links TRBV7-9 to TRBJ1-2; 10 nucleotides agree with TRBD1. V gave up 2 bases and J gave up 4 bases; unmatched junction bases: 4. The CDR3 loop spans 15 amino acids. Germline V gene data show CDR1 as SEHNR and CDR2 as FQNEAQ (reference sequence). The CDR3 DNA is TGTGCCAGCAGCTTATTGGGACAGGGGATCTATGGCTACACCTTC. Protein sequence: CASSLLGQGIYGYTF.

This clone rates as medium-sized. This sequence joins TRBV15 and TRBJ2-5; TRBD2 matches 7 bases. The germline V gene encodes CDR1 LNHNV and CDR2 YYDKDF (reference sequence). Unmatched junction bases numbered 5, after V lost 1 base and J lost 9 bases. This CDR3 is built from 13 residues. CDR3 nucleotides: TGTGCCACCAGCAGAGTCCGGGGGGTGTCCCAGTACTTC. It specifies CATSRVRGVSQYF.

The chain employs TRBV24-1 and TRBJ2-5, with TRBD2 matching over 7 bases. The ends lost 7 bases at V and 5 bases at J; junction bases unmatched: 0. Germline loops: CDR1 KGHDR, CDR2 SFDVKD. This CDR3 is 11 amino acids long. The CDR3 DNA is TGTGCCACCAGAGCGGGGGAGACCCAGTACTTC. It yields the protein CATRAGETQYF.

V is TRBV27 and J is TRBJ1-2; D perhaps matches TRBD1 (5 bases). Germline assignment: CDR1 MNHEY and CDR2 SMNVEV (reference sequence). There are 12 residues in the CDR3. The ends were cut back, 3 bases at V and 7 bases at J, with 9 bases in the middle. In DNA, the CDR3 is TGTGCCAGCAGTTTTTGGCAGGGTGGCTACACCTTC. This encodes CASSFWQGGYTF.

This rearrangement joins TRBV7-3 to TRBJ2-1; 8 positions agree with TRBD1. The length of the CDR3 is 13 residues. With 4 bases clipped from V and 9 bases from J, the junction kept 5 bases outside the gene matches. CDR1 is SGHTA and CDR2 is FQGTGA in the germline V gene. The CDR3 loop reads CASSSTGVSEQFF. CDR3 sequence (DNA): TGTGCCAGCAGCTCGACAGGGGTAAGTGAGCAGTTCTTC.

The V call is TRBV28, the J call TRBJ1-4; 11 nucleotides align to TRBD1. Germline V gene sequence: CDR1 MDHEN, CDR2 SYDVKM. The length of the CDR3 is 16 residues. The V and J ends lost 4 bases and 8 bases, in that order; junction bases with no gene match: 9. Here the CDR3 reads CASSSSPGQGGEKLFF. In DNA, the CDR3 is TGTGCCAGCAGTTCATCTCCGGGACAGGGGGGAGAAAAACTGTTTTTT. The full variable domain, its missing parts supplied by reference TRBV28 and TRBJ1-4, is DVKVTQSSRYLVKRTGEKVFLECVQDMDHENMFWYRQDPGLGLRLIYFSYDVKMKEKGDIPEGYSVSREKKERFSLILESASTNQTSMYLCASSSSPGQGGEKLFFGSGTQLSVL.

The sample holds many counts of this clone. The genes are TRBV2 and TRBJ2-1; 10 bases line up with TRBD1. The CDR3 spans 15 residues. In germline, CDR1 is SNHLY, CDR2 FYNNEI. The ends lost 10 bases at V and 3 bases at J; junction bases unmatched: 9. Written as DNA, the CDR3 is TGTGCCACCACCTCGGACAGGGGGAGCTACAATGAGCAGTTCTTC. This translates into CATTSDRGSYNEQFF.

The genes are TRBV7-3 and TRBJ2-1; possibly TRBD2 for D (7 bases). Between the trimmed V and J ends, which lost 3 bases and 8 bases, there was a span of 11 bases. CDR1 is SGHTA and CDR2 is FQGTGA in the germline V gene. The length of the CDR3 is 13 residues. CDR3 loop: CASSFRGGDEQFF. The CDR3 nucleotides are TGTGCCAGCAGCTTTAGGGGGGGTGATGAGCAGTTCTTC.

This sequence joins TRBV5-4 and TRBJ1-1; the D gene is possibly TRBD1 (5 bases). The CDR3 is made up of 15 amino acids. V lost 0 bases to trimming and J lost 4 bases, with 13 bases between them. Germline values: CDR1 SGHNT, CDR2 YYREEE (reference sequence). The CDR3 DNA reads as TGTGCCAGCAGCTTGGATCAGGGAGGGAGCACTGAAGCTTTCTTT. It yields the protein CASSLDQGGSTEAFF.

There are a few counts of this clone. The rearrangement links TRBV3-1 (or the pseudogene TRBV3-2) to TRBJ1-1; 7 bases are a match to TRBD1. The CDR3 has 13 residues. Germline V gene data show CDR1 as LGHDT and CDR2 as YNNKEL (reference sequence). Unmatched junction bases numbered 5, after V lost 0 bases and J lost 10 bases. The CDR3: CASSQDFRGTAFF. In nucleotides, the CDR3 is TGTGCCAGCAGCCAAGATTTCAGGGGGACAGCTTTCTTT.

The chain is built from TRBV13 and TRBJ1-1; possible D gene TRBD1, 6 bases. The CDR3 spans 14 residues. The germline V gene has CDR1 PRHDT and CDR2 FYEKMQ (reference sequence). Trimming cost V 3 bases and J 4 bases, with 12 bases left between them. The CDR3 DNA sequence: TGTGCCAGCAGCTTGGGAACAGGGCTCACTGAAGCTTTCTTT. It specifies CASSLGTGLTEAFF.

The CDR3 DNA sequence: TGTGCCAGCAGCGTAGGGTCCGGACACAGCACAGATACGCAGTATTTT. Its protein product is CASSVGSGHSTDTQYF. The chain is built from TRBV9 and TRBJ2-3; D may be TRBD1 (5 bases). Germline V gene data show CDR1 as SGDLS and CDR2 as YYNGEE. CDR3 length: 16 amino acids. Trimming shortened V by 0 bases and J by 0 bases, and 11 bases separated the two germline ends.

The V and J genes are TRBV7-9 and TRBJ2-1, with D hard to call. The CDR3 is made up of 12 amino acids. The V and J ends lost 6 bases and 15 bases respectively, with 18 bases between them. Germline V CDR1 and CDR2: SEHNR, FQNEAQ (reference sequence). In nucleotides, the CDR3 is TGTGCCAGCAGTTCTGTCGGGTCTGGCGGGTTCTTC. It codes for CASSSVGSGGFF. Full variable domain (missing parts from reference TRBV7-9 and TRBJ2-1): DTGVSQNPRHKITKRGQNVTFRCDPISEHNRLYWYRQTLGQGPEFLTYFQNEAQLEKSRLLSDRFSAERPKGSFSTLEIQRTEQGDSAMYLCASSSVGSGGFFGPGTRLTVL.

This sequence joins TRBV24-1 and TRBJ2-1; 12 bases align to TRBD1. This CDR3 comprises 16 residues. Looked up from germline, CDR1 is KGHDR and CDR2 is SFDVKD. V lost 5 bases, J lost 7 bases, and 8 bases stayed unmatched. The CDR3 loop reads CATSALGQGARNEQFF. The CDR3 coding sequence is TGTGCCACCAGTGCCCTGGGACAGGGGGCTAGGAATGAGCAGTTCTTC.

The chain carries TRBV7-2 and TRBJ1-1, with 8 positions matching TRBD1. The V segment lost 1 base and the J segment 10 bases; nucleotides outside the gene matches: 8. CDR1 SGHTA and CDR2 FQGNSA come from the germline V gene. This CDR3 region has 14 residues. DNA for the CDR3: TGTGCCAGCAGCTTAGAGTGGCAGGGGGCGATAGCTTTCTTT. Translation: CASSLEWQGAIAFF. Based on the CDR3 plus reference TRBV7-2 and TRBJ1-1, the full variable domain is GAGVSQSPSNKVTEKGKDVELRCDPISGHTALYWYRQSLGQGLEFLIYFQGNSAPDKSGLPSDRFSAERTGGSVSTLTIQRTQQEDSAVYLCASSLEWQGAIAFFGQGTRLTVV.